The present T cell receptor (beta chain) was sequenced within a study of OX40 agonist ivuxolimab in advanced cancers. Notes on the study in general: Determination of antigen specificity was not performed for the expanded peripheral T cells.

A note on this clone: Its cognate antigen is unknown.

Sequencing used immunoSEQ multiplex PCR; TCRdb keeps in-frame clones, though not all of them. The data show tens of thousands of clones, 91% seen once. V was shortened by 0 bases and J by 7 bases, with 13 bases between the two germline ends. The CDR3 runs 15 residues. Germline CDR1 and CDR2: SGHAT and FQNNGV. The receptor was derived from an adult with an advanced solid tumor such as melanoma, head and neck, liver or kidney cancer. V and J are TRBV11-2 and TRBJ2-1; a possible D gene is TRBD2 (5 bases). The material sequenced was CD4+ or CD8+ T cells sorted from blood, taken in a trial of the OX40 agonist ivuxolimab. The CDR3 protein is CASSLEVGALNEQFF. The CDR3 DNA sequence: TGTGCCAGCAGCTTAGAGGTGGGAGCCTTGAATGAGCAGTTCTTC.